This T cell receptor (beta chain) was profiled in a study of blood T cell repertoires in COVID-19. Study details: Acute and convalescent COVID-19 samples came from the United States, Italy and Spain. PBMCs, B-cell-depleted T cells, or T cells were the source of the cDNA or gDNA that made up the material.

The CDR3 totals 13 residues. V was pared by 5 bases and J by 3 bases, with 5 bases of the junction left unmatched. CDR1 is SGHDT, CDR2 YYEEEE, per germline. Libraries were prepared by immunoSEQ multiplex PCR; TCRdb keeps only in-frame clonotypes and omits some of them. The data hold a few hundred thousand clones, with roughly 90% observed a single time. This clonotype was obtained from a human donor in a cohort sampled during active COVID-19. The chain recombines TRBV5-6 with TRBJ2-7, with 7 bases matching TRBD1. Specimen: peripheral blood. The CDR3 nucleotides read TGTGCCAGCAGGATTTACAGGGGCTACGAGCAGTACTTC. It yields the protein CASRIYRGYEQYF. Looking up the rest from reference TRBV5-6 and TRBJ2-7 gives the full variable domain: DAGVTQSPTHLIKTRGQQVTLRCSPKSGHDTVSWYQQALGQGPQFIFQYYEEEERQRGNFPDRFSGHQFPNYSSELNVNALLLGDSALYLCASRIYRGYEQYFGPGTRLTVT.